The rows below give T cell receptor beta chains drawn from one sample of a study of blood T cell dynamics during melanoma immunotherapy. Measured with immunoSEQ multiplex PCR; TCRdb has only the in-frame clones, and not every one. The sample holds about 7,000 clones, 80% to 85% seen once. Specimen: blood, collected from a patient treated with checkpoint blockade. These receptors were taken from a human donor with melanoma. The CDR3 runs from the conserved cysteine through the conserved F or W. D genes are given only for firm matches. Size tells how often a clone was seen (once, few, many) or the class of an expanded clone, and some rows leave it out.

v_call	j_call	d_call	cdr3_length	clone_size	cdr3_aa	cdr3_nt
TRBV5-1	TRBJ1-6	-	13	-	CASRSSYNSPLHF	TGCGCCAGCCGTAGCTCCTATAATTCACCCCTCCACTTT
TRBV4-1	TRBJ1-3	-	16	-	CASSQRDTVSGNTIYF	TGCGCCAGCAGCCAAAGGGACACCGTCTCTGGAAACACCATATATTTT
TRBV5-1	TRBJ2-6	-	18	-	CASSLGQGTFSGANVLTF	TGCGCCAGCAGCTTAGGCCAGGGGACTTTCTCTGGGGCCAACGTCCTGACTTTC
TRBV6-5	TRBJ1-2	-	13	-	CASSYPDAYGYTF	TGTGCCAGCAGTTACCCTGATGCCTATGGCTACACCTTC
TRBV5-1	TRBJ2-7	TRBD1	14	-	CASRRGQGAYEQYF	TGCGCCAGCCGGAGGGGACAGGGGGCCTACGAGCAGTACTTC
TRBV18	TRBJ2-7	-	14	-	CASSPSLLVFEQYF	TGTGCCAGCTCACCTTCCCTCCTAGTTTTCGAGCAGTACTTC
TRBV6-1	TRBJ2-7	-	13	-	CASSVFGDYEQYF	TGTGCCAGCAGTGTATTCGGGGACTACGAGCAGTACTTC
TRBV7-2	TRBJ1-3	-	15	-	CASSLSGDSGNTIYF	TGTGCCAGCAGCTTATCGGGGGACTCTGGAAACACCATATATTTT
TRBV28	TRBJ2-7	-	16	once	CASSYAGRKEAYEQYF	TGTGCCAGCAGTTACGCAGGACGAAAGGAGGCCTACGAGCAGTACTTC
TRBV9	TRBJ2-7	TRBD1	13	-	CASSVDRGYEQYF	TGTGCCAGCAGCGTAGACAGGGGCTACGAGCAGTACTTC
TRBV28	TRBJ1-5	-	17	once	CASRYRLGRASNQPQHF	TGTGCCAGCAGGTACAGACTGGGTAGGGCGAGCAATCAGCCCCAGCATTTT
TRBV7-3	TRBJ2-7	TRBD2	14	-	CASSLTGTSGEQYF	TGTGCCAGCAGCTTAACGGGGACTAGCGGCGAGCAGTACTTC
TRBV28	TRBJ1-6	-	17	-	CASSLVYRGQSNSPLHF	TGTGCCAGCAGTTTAGTATATCGGGGGCAGAGTAATTCACCCCTCCACTTT
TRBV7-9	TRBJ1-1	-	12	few	CASSPVTTEAFF	TGTGCCAGCAGCCCCGTGACTACTGAAGCTTTCTTT
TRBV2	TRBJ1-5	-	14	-	CASSGNSHNQPQHF	TGTGCCAGCAGTGGGAACAGCCACAATCAGCCCCAGCATTTT
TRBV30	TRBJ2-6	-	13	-	CAWGTQGANVLTF	TGTGCCTGGGGGACCCAAGGGGCCAACGTCCTGACTTTC
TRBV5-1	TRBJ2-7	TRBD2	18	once	CASSLDRIGTSGTYEQYF	TGCGCCAGCAGCTTGGACAGGATTGGGACTAGCGGGACCTACGAGCAGTACTTC
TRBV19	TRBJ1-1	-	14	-	CASSMLQGTTEAFF	TGTGCCAGTAGTATGCTGCAGGGGACCACTGAAGCTTTCTTT
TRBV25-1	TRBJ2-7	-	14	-	CASSSQGGGYEQYF	TGTGCCAGCTCAAGTCAGGGGGGGGGCTACGAGCAGTACTTC
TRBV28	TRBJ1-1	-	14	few	CASSMTSGYTEAFF	TGTGCCAGCAGTATGACATCCGGGTACACTGAAGCTTTCTTT
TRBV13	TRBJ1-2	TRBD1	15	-	CASSLNRDRESAYTF	TGTGCCAGCAGCTTAAACCGGGACAGGGAATCTGCCTACACCTTC
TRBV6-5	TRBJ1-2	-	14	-	CASSLQEGHYGYTF	TGTGCCAGCAGTTTACAAGAGGGGCATTATGGCTACACCTTC
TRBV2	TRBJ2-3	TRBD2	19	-	CASSFPGLAGGPGTDTQYF	TGTGCCAGCAGTTTTCCCGGACTAGCGGGAGGGCCGGGCACAGATACGCAGTATTTT
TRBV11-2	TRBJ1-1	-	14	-	CASSLDLAGTEAFF	TGTGCCAGCAGCTTAGATCTGGCGGGTACTGAAGCTTTCTTT